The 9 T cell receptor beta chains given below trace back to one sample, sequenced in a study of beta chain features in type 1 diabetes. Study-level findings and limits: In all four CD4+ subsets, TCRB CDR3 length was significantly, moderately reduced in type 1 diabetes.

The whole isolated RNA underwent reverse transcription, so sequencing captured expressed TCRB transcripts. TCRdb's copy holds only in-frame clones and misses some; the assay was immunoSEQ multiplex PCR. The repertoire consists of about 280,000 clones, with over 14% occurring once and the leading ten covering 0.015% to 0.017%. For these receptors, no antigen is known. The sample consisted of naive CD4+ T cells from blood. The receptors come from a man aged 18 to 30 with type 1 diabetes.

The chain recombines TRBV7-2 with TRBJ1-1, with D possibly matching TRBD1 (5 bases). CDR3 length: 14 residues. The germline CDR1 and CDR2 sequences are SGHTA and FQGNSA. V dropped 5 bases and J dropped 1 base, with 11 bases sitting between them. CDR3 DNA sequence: TGTGCCAGCAGCGAATCGACAGCGAACACTGAAGCTTTCTTT. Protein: CASSESTANTEAFF. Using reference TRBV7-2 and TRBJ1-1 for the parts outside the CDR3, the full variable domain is GAGVSQSPSNKVTEKGKDVELRCDPISGHTALYWYRQSLGQGLEFLIYFQGNSAPDKSGLPSDRFSAERTGGSVSTLTIQRTQQEDSAVYLCASSESTANTEAFFGQGTRLTVV.

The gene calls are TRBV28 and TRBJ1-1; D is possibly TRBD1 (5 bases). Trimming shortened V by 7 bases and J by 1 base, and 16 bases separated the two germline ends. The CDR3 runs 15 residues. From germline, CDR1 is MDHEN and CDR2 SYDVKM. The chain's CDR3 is CASTFAGLPNTEAFF. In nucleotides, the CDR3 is TGTGCCAGCACCTTCGCGGGGCTTCCGAACACTGAAGCTTTCTTT.

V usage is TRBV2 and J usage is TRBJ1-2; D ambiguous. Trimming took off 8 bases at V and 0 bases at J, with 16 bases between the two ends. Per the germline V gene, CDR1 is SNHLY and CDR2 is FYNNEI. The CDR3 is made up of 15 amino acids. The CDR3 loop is CASRMELLANYGYTF. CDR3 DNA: TGTGCCAGCCGGATGGAGCTGCTCGCTAACTATGGCTACACCTTC.

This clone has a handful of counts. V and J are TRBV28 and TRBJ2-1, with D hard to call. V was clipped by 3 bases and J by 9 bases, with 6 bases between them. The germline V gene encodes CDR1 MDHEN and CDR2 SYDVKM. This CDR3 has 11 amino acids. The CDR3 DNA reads TGTGCCAGCAGTTTTAGCAGTGAGCAGTTCTTC. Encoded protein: CASSFSSEQFF.

CDR3 nucleotide sequence: TGCGCCAGCCAGTACACTAGCGGGAATAAGGAGACCCAGTACTTC. Protein: CASQYTSGNKETQYF. The chain joins TRBV5-1 to TRBJ2-5; 10 bases line up with TRBD2. V lost 7 bases, J lost 5 bases, and 11 bases stayed unmatched. This CDR3 has 15 residues. The V gene's germline CDR1 is SGHRS and CDR2 YFSETQ.

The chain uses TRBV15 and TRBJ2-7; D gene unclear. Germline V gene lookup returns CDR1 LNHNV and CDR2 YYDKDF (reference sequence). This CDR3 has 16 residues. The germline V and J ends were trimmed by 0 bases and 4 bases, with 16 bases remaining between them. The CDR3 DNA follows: TGTGCCACCAGCAGAGATCGATCTTCGACACCTTACGAGCAGTACTTC. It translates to CATSRDRSSTPYEQYF.

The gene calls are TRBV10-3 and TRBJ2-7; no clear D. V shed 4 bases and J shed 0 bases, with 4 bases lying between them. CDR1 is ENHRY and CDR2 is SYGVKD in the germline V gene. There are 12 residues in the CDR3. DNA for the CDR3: TGTGCCATCAGTGGGAGCTCCTACGAGCAGTACTTC. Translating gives CAISGSSYEQYF.

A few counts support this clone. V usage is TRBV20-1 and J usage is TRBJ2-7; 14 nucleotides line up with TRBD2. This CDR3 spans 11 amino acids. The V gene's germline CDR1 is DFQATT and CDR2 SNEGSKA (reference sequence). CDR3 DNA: TGCGGACTAGCGGGGGGTTACGAGCAGTACTTC. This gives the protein CGLAGGYEQYF.

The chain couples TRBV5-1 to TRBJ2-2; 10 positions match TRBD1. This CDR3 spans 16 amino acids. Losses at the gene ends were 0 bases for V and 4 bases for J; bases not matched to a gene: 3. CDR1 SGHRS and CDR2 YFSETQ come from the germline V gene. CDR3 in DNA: TGCGCCAGCAGCTTGGGACAGGGGGCCGCCACCGGGGAGCTGTTTTTT. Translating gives CASSLGQGAATGELFF.